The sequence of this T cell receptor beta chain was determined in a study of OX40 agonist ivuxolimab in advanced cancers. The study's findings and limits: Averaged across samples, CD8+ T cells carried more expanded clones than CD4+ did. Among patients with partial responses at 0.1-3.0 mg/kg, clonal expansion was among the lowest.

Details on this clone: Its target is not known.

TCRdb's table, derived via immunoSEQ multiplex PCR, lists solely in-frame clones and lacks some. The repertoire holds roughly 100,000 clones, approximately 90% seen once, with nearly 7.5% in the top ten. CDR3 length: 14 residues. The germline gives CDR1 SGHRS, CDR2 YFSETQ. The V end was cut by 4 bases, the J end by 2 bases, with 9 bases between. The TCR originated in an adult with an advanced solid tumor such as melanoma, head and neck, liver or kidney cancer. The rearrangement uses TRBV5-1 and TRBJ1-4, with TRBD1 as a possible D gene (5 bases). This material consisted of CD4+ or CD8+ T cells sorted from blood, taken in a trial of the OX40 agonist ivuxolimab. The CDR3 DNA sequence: TGCGCCAGCAGCCCCAGGGACACTAATGAAAAACTGTTTTTT. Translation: CASSPRDTNEKLFF.